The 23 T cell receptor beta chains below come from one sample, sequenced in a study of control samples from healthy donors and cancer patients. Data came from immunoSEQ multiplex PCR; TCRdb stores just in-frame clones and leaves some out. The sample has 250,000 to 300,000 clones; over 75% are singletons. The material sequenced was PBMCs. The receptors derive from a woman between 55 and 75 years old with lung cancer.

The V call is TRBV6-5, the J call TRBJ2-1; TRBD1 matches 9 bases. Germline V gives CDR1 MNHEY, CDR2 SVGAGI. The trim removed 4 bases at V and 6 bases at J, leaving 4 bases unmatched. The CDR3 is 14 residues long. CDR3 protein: CASSSGQGINEQFF. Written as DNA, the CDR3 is TGTGCCAGCAGTTCCGGACAGGGGATCAATGAGCAGTTCTTC.

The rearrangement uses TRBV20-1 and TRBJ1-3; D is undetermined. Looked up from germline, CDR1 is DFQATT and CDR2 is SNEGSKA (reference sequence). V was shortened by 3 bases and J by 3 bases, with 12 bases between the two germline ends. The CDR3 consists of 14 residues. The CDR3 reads CSASRPGGGNTIYF. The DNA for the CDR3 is TGCAGTGCTAGTCGCCCGGGCGGTGGAAACACCATATATTTT.

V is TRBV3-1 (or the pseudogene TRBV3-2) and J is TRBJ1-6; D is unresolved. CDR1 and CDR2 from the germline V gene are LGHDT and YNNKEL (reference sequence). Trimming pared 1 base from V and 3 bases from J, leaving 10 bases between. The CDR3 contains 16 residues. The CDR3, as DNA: TGTGCCAGCAGCCAAGTCTCCGCGATCTATAATTCACCCCTCCACTTT. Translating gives CASSQVSAIYNSPLHF.

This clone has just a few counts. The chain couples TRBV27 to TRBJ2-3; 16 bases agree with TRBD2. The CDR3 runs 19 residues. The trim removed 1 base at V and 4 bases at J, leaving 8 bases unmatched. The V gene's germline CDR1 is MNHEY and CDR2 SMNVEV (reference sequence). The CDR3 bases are TGTGCCAGCAGTTTATATTCCGGGACTAGCGGGGGGGCCTCAGATACGCAGTATTTT. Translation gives CASSLYSGTSGGASDTQYF.

CDR3 in amino acids: CASTYGPGGSPLHF. CDR3 DNA sequence: TGTGCCAGCACCTATGGCCCAGGGGGTTCACCCCTCCACTTT. The chain couples TRBV2 to TRBJ1-6, with TRBD1 matching over 7 bases. The CDR3 spans 14 residues. V was pared by 7 bases and J by 9 bases, with 9 bases of the junction left unmatched. Germline V CDR1 and CDR2: SNHLY, FYNNEI.

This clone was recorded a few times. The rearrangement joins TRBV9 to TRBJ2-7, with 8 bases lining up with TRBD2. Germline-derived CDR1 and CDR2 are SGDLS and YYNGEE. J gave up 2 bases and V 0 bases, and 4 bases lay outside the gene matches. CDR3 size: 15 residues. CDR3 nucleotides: TGTGCCAGCAGCGTAGAAACGGGAGGGACCTACGAGCAGTACTTC. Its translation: CASSVETGGTYEQYF.

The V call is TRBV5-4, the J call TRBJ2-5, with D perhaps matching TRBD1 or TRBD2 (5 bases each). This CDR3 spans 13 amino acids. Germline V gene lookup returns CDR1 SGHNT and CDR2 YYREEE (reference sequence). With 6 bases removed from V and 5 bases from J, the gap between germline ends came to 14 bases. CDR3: CASTRGVGETQYF. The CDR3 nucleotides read TGTGCCAGCACCCGAGGGGTTGGGGAGACCCAGTACTTC.

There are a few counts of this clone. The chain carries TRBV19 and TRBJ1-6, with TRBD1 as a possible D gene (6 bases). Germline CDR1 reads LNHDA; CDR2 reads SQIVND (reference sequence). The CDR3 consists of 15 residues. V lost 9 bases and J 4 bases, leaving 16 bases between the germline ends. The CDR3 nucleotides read TGTGCCAGCCGCCTTAGGGACATGTATAATTCACCCCTCCACTTT. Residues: CASRLRDMYNSPLHF.

The CDR3 is CASSLDRANTGELFF. The CDR3 DNA is TGTGCCAGCAGCCTGGACAGAGCGAACACCGGGGAGCTGTTTTTT. The chain uses TRBV5-4 and TRBJ2-2; perhaps TRBD1 as D (6 bases). Trimming took 4 bases from V and 0 from J, leaving 10 bases between them. The germline gives CDR1 SGHNT, CDR2 YYREEE (reference sequence). The CDR3 runs to 15 residues.

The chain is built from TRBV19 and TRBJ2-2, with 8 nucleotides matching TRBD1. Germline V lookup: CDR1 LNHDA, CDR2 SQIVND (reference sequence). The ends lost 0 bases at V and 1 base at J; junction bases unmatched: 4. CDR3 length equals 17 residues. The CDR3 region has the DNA TGTGCCAGTAGTATAGATCTAGGACAGGGGAACACCGGGGAGCTGTTTTTT. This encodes CASSIDLGQGNTGELFF.

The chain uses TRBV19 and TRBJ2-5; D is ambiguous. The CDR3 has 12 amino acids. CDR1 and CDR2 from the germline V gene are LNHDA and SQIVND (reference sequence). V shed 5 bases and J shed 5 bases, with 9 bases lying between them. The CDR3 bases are TGTGCCAGTAGTTGGGTGGGGGAGACCCAGTACTTC. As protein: CASSWVGETQYF.

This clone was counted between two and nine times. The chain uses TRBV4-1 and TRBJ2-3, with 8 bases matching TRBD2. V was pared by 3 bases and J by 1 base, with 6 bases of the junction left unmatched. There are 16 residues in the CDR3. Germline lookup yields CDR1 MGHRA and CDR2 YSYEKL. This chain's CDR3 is CASSQRGAVGTDTQYF. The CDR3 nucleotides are TGCGCCAGCAGCCAGCGGGGGGCGGTAGGCACAGATACGCAGTATTTT.

The DNA of the CDR3 is TGTGCCAGCAGCTTACGGACTAGCACAGATACGCAGTATTTT. Protein product: CASSLRTSTDTQYF. This sequence joins TRBV5-4 and TRBJ2-3; maybe TRBD2 (5 bases). Germline V gene data show CDR1 as SGHNT and CDR2 as YYREEE (reference sequence). V was cut by 2 bases and J by 0 bases, with 7 bases left in between. This CDR3 contains 14 residues. Full variable domain (outside the CDR3, taken from reference TRBV5-4 and TRBJ2-3): ETGVTQSPTHLIKTRGQQVTLRCSSQSGHNTVSWYQQALGQGPQFIFQYYREEENGRGNFPPRFSGLQFPNYSSELNVNALELDDSALYLCASSLRTSTDTQYFGPGTRLTVL.

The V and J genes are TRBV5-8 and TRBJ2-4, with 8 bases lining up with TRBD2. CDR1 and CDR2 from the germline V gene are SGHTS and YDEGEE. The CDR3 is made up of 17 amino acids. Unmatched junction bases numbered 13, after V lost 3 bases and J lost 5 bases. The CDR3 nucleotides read TGTGCCAGCAGCTCCCCCGGGATGAGCGGGGGAGAAAACATTCAGTACTTC. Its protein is CASSSPGMSGGENIQYF.

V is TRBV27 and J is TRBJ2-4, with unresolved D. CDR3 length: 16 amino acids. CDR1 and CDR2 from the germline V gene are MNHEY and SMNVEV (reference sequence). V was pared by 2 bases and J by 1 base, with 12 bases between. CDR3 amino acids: CASSLIRKVAKNIQYF. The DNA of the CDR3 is TGTGCCAGCAGTTTAATTCGGAAGGTGGCCAAAAACATTCAGTACTTC.

DNA of the CDR3: TGTGCCAGCAGCTTAATAACGGATCATACCGGGGAGCTGTTTTTT. Encoded protein: CASSLITDHTGELFF. The V call is TRBV7-9, the J call TRBJ2-2; D is unresolved. Germline assignment: CDR1 SEHNR and CDR2 FQNEAQ (reference sequence). Trimming removed 2 bases from V and 5 bases from J, with 12 bases in between. The CDR3 sequence is 15 residues long.

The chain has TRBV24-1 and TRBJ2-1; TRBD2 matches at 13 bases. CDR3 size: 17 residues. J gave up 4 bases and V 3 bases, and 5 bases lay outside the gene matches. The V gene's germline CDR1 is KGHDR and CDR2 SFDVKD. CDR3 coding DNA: TGTGCCACCAGTGATGCTGGGACTAGCGGGATTTACAATGAGCAGTTCTTC. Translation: CATSDAGTSGIYNEQFF.

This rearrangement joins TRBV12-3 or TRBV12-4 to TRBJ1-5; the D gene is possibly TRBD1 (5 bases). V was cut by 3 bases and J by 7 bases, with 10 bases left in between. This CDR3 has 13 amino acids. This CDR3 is CASSLGGGQPQHF. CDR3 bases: TGTGCCAGCAGTTTGGGGGGTGGGCAGCCCCAGCATTTT.

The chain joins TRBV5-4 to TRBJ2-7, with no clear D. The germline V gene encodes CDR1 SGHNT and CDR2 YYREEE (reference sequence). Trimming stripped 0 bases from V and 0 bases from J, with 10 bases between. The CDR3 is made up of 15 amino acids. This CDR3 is CASSLGDDPSYEQYF. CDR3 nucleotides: TGTGCCAGCAGCTTGGGCGACGACCCCTCCTACGAGCAGTACTTC.

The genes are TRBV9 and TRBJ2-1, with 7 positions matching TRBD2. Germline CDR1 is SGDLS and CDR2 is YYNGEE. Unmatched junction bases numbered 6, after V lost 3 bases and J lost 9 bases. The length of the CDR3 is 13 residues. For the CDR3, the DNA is TGTGCCAGCAGCGCGACTAGCACGAGTGAGCAGTTCTTC. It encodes CASSATSTSEQFF.

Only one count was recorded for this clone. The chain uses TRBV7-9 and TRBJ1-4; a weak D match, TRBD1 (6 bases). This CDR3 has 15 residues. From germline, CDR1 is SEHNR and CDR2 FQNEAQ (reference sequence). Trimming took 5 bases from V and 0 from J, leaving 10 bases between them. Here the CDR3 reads CASSPGQSTNEKLFF. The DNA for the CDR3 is TGTGCCAGCAGCCCGGGACAATCAACTAATGAAAAACTGTTTTTT.

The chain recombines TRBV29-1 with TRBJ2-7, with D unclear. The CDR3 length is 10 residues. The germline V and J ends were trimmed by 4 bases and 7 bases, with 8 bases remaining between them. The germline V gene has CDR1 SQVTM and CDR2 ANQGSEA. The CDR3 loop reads CSVVVGEQYF. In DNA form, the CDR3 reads TGCAGCGTTGTAGTAGGGGAGCAGTACTTC.

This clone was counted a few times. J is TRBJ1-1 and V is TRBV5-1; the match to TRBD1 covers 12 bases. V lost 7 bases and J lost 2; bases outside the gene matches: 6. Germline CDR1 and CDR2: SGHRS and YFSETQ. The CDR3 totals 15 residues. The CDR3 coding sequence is TGCGCCAGCGGGACAGGGGGCTTTGGAAACACTGAAGCTTTCTTT. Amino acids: CASGTGGFGNTEAFF.